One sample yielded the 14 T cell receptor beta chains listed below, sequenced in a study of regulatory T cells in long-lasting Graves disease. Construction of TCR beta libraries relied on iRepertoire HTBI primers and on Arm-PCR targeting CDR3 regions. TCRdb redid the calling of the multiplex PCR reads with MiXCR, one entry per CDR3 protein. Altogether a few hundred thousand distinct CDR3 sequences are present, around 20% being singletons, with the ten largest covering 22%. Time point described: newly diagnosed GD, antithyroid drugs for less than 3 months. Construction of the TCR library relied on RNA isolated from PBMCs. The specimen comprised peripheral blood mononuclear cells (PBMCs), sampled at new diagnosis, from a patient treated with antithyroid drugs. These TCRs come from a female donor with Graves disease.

Here the CDR3 reads CASSKDRNNEQFF. CDR3 DNA sequence: TGTGCCAGCAGCAAGGACAGAAACAATGAGCAGTTCTTC. V is TRBV2 and J is TRBJ2-1; D is perhaps TRBD1 (6 bases). Germline V CDR1 and CDR2: SNHLY, FYNNEI. The V end lost 6 bases, the J end lost 5 bases, and 11 bases lay between the germline ends. There are 13 residues in the CDR3.

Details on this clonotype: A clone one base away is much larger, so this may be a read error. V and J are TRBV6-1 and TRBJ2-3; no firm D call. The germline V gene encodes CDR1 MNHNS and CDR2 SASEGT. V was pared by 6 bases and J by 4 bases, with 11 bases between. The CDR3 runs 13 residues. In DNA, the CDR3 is TGTGCCAGCAGACTCTCAAGCGCAGATACGCAGTATTTT. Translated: CASRLSSADTQYF.

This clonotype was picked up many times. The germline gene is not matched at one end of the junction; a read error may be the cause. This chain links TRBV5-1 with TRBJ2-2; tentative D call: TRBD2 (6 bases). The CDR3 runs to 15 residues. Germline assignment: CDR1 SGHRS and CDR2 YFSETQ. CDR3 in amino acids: CASSLYRRDTGELFF. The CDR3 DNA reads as TGTGCCAGCAGCTTGTACAGGAGGGACACCGGGGAGCTGTTTTTT.

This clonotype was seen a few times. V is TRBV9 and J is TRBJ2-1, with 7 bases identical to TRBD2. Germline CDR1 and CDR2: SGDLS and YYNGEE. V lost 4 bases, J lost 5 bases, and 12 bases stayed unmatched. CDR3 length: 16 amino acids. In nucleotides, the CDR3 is TGTGCCAGCAGCCGAGGGCGGGACTACTGGGACAATGAGCAGTTCTTC. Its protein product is CASSRGRDYWDNEQFF.

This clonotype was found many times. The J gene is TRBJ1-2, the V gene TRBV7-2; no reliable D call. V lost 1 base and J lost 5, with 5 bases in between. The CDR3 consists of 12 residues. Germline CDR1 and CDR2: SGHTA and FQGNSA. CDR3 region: CASSLESYGYTF. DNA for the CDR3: TGTGCCAGCAGCTTAGAGTCGTATGGCTACACCTTC.

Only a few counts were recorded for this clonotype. In DNA, the CDR3 is TGCGCCAGCAGCGGACTAGCGGGCCTCTACGAGCAGTACTTC. It translates to CASSGLAGLYEQYF. This chain connects TRBV10-2 to TRBJ2-7, with TRBD2 identical over 11 bases. From germline, CDR1 is WSHSY and CDR2 SAAADI. There are 14 residues in the CDR3. V shed 6 bases and J 3 bases; nucleotides not matched to a gene: 4.

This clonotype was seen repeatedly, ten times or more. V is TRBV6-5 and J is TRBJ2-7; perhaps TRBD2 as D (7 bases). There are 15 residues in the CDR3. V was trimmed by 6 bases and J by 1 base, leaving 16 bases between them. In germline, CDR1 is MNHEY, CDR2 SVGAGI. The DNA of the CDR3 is TGTGCCAGCAGCTCCTCGAGCGGGACATCCTACGAGCAGTACTTC. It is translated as CASSSSSGTSYEQYF.

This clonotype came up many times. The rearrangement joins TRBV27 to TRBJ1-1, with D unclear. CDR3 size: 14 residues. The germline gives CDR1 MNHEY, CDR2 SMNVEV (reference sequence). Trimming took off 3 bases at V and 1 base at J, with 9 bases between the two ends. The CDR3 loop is CASSLYGENTEAFF. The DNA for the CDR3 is TGTGCCAGCAGTTTGTACGGAGAGAACACTGAAGCTTTCTTT.

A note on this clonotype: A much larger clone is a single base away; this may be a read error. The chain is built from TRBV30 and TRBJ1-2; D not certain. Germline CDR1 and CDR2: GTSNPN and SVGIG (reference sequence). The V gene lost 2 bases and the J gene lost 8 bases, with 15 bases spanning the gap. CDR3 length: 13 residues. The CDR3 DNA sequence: TGTGCCTGGAGTATCGGATTACTGGGGGGCTACACCTTC. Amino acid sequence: CAWSIGLLGGYTF.

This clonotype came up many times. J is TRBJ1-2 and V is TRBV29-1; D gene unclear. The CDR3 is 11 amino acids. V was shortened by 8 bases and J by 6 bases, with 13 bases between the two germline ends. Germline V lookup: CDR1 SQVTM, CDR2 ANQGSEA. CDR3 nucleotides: TGCAGCATCTATAGGGCAGATGGCTACACCTTC. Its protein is CSIYRADGYTF.

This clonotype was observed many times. The CDR3 DNA reads TGTGCCAGCAGTGAAGAGAGGAGTTCCTATGGCTACACCTTC. It translates to CASSEERSSYGYTF. The V and J genes are TRBV2 and TRBJ1-2; D ambiguous. This CDR3 has 14 residues. Trimming shortened V by 1 base and J by 4 bases, and 10 bases separated the two germline ends. Germline V lookup: CDR1 SNHLY, CDR2 FYNNEI.

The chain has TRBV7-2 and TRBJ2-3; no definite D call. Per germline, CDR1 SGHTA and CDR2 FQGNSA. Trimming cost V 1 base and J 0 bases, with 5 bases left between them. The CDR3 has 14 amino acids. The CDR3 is CASSLEYSTDTQYF. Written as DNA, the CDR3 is TGTGCCAGCAGCTTAGAATACAGCACAGATACGCAGTATTTT.

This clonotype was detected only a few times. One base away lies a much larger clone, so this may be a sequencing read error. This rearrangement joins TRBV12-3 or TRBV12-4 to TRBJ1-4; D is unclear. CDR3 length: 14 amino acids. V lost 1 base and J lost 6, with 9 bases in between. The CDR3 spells CASSLGQAYEKLFF. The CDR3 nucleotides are TGTGCCAGCAGTTTAGGGCAGGCCTATGAAAAACTGTTTTTT.

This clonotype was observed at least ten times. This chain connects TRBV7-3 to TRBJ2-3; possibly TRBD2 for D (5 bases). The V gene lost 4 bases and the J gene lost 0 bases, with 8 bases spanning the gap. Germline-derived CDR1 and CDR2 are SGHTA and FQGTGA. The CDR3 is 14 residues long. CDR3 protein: CASSSGSSTDTQYF. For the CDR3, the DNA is TGTGCCAGCAGCTCGGGGTCTAGCACAGATACGCAGTATTTT.